This T cell receptor beta chain was sequenced for a study of metastatic and nonmetastatic thyroid tumors. For the study at large: Where malignant and benign thyroid patients were concerned, repertoires were compared across blood and tumor or nodule tissue.

TCRdb reanalyzed the PCR reads with MiXCR. The data hold 20,000 to 25,000 clones, with roughly 18% observed a single time. The germline gives CDR1 SGHRS, CDR2 YFSETQ. CDR3 length equals 18 residues. As concerns this clone: Sequence at one end of the junction differs from germline and may be a read error.

The entire patient cohort was treatment-naive prior to thyroid surgery. The sequenced sample was adjacent normal tissue. This TCR came from a male donor with papillary thyroid cancer or a benign thyroid nodule (not recorded which). Some clones in this sample may be carry-over from other donors' samples. This sequence joins TRBV5-1 and TRBJ1-1; D is unresolved. Here the CDR3 DNA reads TGCGCCAGCAGCTTAGGGTGGCATAGCGCGGGAGTTAACACTGGAGCTTTCTTT. Translating it yields CASSLGWHSAGVNTGAFF.